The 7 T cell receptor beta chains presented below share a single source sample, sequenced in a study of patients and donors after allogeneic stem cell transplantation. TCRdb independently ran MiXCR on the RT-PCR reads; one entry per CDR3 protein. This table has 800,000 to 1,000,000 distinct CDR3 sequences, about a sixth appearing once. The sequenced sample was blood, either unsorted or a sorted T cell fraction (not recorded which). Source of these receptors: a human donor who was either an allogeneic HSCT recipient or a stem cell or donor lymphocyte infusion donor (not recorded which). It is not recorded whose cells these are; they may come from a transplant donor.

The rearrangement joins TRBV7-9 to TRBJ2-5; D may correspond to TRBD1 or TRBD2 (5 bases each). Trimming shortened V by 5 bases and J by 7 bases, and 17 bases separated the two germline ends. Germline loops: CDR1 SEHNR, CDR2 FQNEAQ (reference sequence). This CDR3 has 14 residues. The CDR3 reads CASSRDPRPRTQYF. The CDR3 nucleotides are TGTGCCAGCAGCCGGGACCCCCGCCCCCGGACCCAGTACTTC.

The CDR3 is CSAREGQGNSPLHF. In DNA, the CDR3 is TGCAGTGCTAGAGAGGGACAGGGGAATTCACCCCTCCACTTT. The chain is built from TRBV20-1 and TRBJ1-6; 10 bases agree with TRBD1. The CDR3 extends over 14 amino acids. Per the germline V gene, CDR1 is DFQATT and CDR2 is SNEGSKA (reference sequence). V gave up 0 bases and J gave up 7 bases; unmatched junction bases: 0.

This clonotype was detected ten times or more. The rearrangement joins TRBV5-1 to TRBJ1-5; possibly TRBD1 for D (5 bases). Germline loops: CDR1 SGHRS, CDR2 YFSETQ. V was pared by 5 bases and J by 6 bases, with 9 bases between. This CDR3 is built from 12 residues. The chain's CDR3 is CASSPQGQPQHF. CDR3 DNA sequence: TGCGCCAGCAGTCCCCAGGGTCAGCCCCAGCATTTT.

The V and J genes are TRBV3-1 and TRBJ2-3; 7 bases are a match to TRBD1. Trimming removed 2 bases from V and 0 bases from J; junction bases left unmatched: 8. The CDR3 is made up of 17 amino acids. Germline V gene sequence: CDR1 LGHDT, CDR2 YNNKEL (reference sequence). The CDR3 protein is CASSQLMGQSSTDTQYF. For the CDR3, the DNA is TGTGCCAGCAGCCAACTAATGGGACAGTCTAGCACAGATACGCAGTATTTT.

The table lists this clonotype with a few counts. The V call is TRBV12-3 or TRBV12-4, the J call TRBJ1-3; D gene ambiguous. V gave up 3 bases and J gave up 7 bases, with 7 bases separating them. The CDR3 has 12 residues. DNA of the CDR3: TGTGCCAGCAGTTTGGGTCCGAACACCATATATTTT. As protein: CASSLGPNTIYF.

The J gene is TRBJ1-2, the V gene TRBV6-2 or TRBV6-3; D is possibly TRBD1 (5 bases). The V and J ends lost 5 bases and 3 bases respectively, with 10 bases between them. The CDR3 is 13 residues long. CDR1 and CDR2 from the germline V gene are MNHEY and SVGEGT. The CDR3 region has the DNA TGTGCCAGCAGTAGAGGGACGGACTATGGCTACACCTTC. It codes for CASSRGTDYGYTF.

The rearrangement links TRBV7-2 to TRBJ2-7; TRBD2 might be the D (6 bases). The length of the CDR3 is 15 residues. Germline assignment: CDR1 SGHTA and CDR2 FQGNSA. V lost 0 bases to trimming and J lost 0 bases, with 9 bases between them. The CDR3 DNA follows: TGTGCCAGCAGCTTAGCGCGGACTATCTCCTACGAGCAGTACTTC. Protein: CASSLARTISYEQYF. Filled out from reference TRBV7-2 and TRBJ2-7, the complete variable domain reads GAGVSQSPSNKVTEKGKDVELRCDPISGHTALYWYRQSLGQGLEFLIYFQGNSAPDKSGLPSDRFSAERTGGSVSTLTIQRTQQEDSAVYLCASSLARTISYEQYFGPGTRLTVT.